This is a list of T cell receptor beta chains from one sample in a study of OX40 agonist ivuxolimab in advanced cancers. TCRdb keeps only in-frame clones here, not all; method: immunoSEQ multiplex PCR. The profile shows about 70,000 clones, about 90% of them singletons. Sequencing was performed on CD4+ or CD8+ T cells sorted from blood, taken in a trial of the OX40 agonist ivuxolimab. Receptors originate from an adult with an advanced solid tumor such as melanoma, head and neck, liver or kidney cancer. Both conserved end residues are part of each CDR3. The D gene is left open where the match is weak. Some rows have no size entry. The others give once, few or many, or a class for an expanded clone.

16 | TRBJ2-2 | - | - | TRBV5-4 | CASSLLVRGNTGELFF | TGTGCCAGCAGCTTGTTGGTCAGGGGAAACACCGGGGAGCTGTTTTTT
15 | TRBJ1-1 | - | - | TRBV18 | CASSPLLGEDTEAFF | TGTGCCAGCTCACCCCTCTTGGGAGAGGACACTGAAGCTTTCTTT
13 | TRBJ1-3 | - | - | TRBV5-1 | CASSLGQEDTIYF | TGCGCCAGCAGCTTGGGGCAGGAGGACACCATATATTTT
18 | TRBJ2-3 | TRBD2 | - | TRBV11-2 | CASSLGASGGPSTDTQYF | TGTGCCAGCAGCTTAGGGGCTAGCGGGGGCCCTAGCACAGATACGCAGTATTTT
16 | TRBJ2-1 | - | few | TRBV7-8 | CASSLSDGSGRNEQFF | TGTGCCAGCAGCTTGTCTGACGGGAGTGGTCGCAATGAGCAGTTCTTC
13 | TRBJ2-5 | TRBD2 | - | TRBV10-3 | CAISLAGEETQYF | TGTGCCATCAGCTTAGCGGGGGAAGAGACCCAGTACTTC
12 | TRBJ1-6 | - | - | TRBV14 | CASSLNNSPLHF | TGTGCCAGCAGCCTCAACAATTCACCCCTCCACTTT
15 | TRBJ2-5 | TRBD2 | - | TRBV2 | CASSRLAGGPQTQYF | TGTGCCAGCAGCCGACTAGCGGGGGGGCCGCAGACCCAGTACTTC
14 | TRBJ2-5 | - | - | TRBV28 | CASSLWSRSETQYF | TGTGCCAGCAGTTTATGGTCAAGGAGCGAGACCCAGTACTTC
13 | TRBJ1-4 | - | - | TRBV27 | CASSLLAEQKLFF | TGTGCCAGCAGTTTATTAGCCGAGCAAAAACTGTTTTTT
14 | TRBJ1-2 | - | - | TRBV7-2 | CASSLVMQSYGYTF | TGTGCCAGCAGCTTAGTCATGCAGAGCTATGGCTACACCTTC
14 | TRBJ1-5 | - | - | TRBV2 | CASIRGKGNQPQHF | TGTGCCAGCATACGAGGGAAGGGCAATCAGCCCCAGCATTTT
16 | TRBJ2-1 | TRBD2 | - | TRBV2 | CASREVLLAEVNEQFF | TGTGCCAGCAGGGAGGTTTTGCTAGCGGAGGTCAATGAGCAGTTCTTC
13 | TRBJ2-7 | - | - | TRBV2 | CASSGRQTYEQYF | TGTGCCAGCAGTGGTCGGCAGACCTACGAGCAGTACTTC
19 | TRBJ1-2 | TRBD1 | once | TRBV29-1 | CSVEYWVDREDLEDYGYTF | TGCAGCGTTGAATACTGGGTGGACAGGGAGGACCTTGAGGACTATGGCTACACCTTC
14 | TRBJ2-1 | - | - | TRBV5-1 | CASSLTGHSNEQFF | TGCGCCAGCAGCTTAACGGGACACTCAAATGAGCAGTTCTTC
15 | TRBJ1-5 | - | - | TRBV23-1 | CASTHPGGCRQPQHF | TGCGCCAGCACCCACCCAGGAGGTTGCCGGCAGCCCCAGCATTTT
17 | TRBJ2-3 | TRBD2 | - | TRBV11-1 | CASSPGTSGGPSDTQYF | TGTGCCAGCAGCCCCGGGACTAGCGGGGGACCCTCAGATACGCAGTATTTT
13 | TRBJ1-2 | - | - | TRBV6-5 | CASSYGSSYGYTF | TGTGCCAGCAGTTATGGGAGTTCCTATGGCTACACCTTC
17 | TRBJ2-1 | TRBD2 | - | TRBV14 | CASSSMPLAGFYNEQFF | TGTGCCAGCAGCTCGATGCCACTAGCGGGATTTTACAATGAGCAGTTCTTC
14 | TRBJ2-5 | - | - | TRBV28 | CASSPQGRQETQYF | TGTGCCAGCAGTCCTCAGGGAAGGCAAGAGACCCAGTACTTC
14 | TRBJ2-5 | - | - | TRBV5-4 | CASSLAGAGETQYF | TGTGCCAGCAGCTTGGCCGGGGCCGGGGAGACCCAGTACTTC
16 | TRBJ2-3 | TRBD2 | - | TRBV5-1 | CASSPRTSGMTDTQYF | TGCGCCAGCAGCCCAAGGACTAGCGGGATGACAGATACGCAGTATTTT
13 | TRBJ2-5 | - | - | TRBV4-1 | CASSQVMEETQYF | TGCGCCAGCAGCCAAGTGATGGAAGAGACCCAGTACTTC
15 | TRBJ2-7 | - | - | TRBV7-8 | CASSYSRDIGHEQYF | TGTGCCAGCAGCTACAGCCGGGACATAGGCCACGAGCAGTACTTC
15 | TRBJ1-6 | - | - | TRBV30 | CAWTEKGAYNSPLHF | TGTGCCTGGACCGAGAAGGGCGCCTATAATTCACCCCTCCACTTT
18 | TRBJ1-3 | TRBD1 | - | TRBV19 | CASSIDQTGGSSGNTIYF | TGTGCCAGTAGTATAGATCAGACAGGGGGGAGCTCTGGAAACACCATATATTTT
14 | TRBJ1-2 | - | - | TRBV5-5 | CASSLEPAGYGYTF | TGTGCCAGCAGCTTGGAGCCCGCGGGCTATGGCTACACCTTC
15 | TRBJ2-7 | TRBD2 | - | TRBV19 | CASMQTSGSPYEQYF | TGTGCCAGTATGCAGACTAGCGGGAGTCCATACGAGCAGTACTTC
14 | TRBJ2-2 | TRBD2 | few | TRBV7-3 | CASSRTSGTGELFF | TGTGCCAGCAGCAGGACTAGCGGGACCGGGGAGCTGTTTTTT
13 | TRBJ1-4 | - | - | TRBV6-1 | CASSEVMRRKLFF | TGTGCCAGCAGTGAAGTGATGCGTAGGAAACTGTTTTTT
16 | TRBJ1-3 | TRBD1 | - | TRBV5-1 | CASSLTRTGDGNTIYF | TGCGCCAGCAGCTTGACCCGGACAGGGGATGGAAACACCATATATTTT
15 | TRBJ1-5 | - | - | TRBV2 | CASSLPPGPNQPQHF | TGTGCCAGCTCCCTCCCACCAGGGCCTAATCAGCCCCAGCATTTT
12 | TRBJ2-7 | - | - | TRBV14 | CASSSSSGQQYF | TGTGCCAGCAGCTCTTCATCCGGACAGCAGTACTTC
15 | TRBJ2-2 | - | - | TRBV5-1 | CASSQETGRTGELFF | TGCGCCAGCAGCCAAGAGACAGGTAGAACCGGGGAGCTGTTTTTT
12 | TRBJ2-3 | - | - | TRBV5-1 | CASSFIGDTQYF | TGCGCCAGCAGCTTCATAGGGGATACGCAGTATTTT
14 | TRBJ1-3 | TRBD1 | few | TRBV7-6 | CASSLGQGGNTIYF | TGTGCCAGCAGCCTCGGACAGGGGGGAAACACCATATATTTT
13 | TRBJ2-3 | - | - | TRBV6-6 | CASINRRTDTQYF | TGTGCCAGCATCAATCGTCGCACAGATACGCAGTATTTT
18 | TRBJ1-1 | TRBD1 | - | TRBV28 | CASSLPPGQGVRGTEAFF | TGTGCCAGCAGTTTACCGCCGGGACAGGGGGTGAGGGGCACTGAAGCTTTCTTT
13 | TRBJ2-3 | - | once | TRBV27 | CASSLAGTDTQYF | TGTGCCAGCAGTTTAGCGGGCACAGATACGCAGTATTTT
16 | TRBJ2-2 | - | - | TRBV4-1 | CASSPPGQTLTGELFF | TGCGCCAGCAGCCCCCCCGGACAGACGCTGACCGGGGAGCTGTTTTTT
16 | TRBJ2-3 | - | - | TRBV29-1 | CSVEGGDISSTDTQYF | TGCAGCGTTGAAGGCGGGGACATCTCTAGCACAGATACGCAGTATTTT
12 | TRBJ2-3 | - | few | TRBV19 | CASSIRSDTQYF | TGTGCCAGTAGTATTCGTTCAGATACGCAGTATTTT
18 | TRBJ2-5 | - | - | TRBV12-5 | CASGLRTVGRGYQETQYF | TGTGCTAGTGGTTTGCGTACAGTCGGCAGGGGATACCAAGAGACCCAGTACTTC
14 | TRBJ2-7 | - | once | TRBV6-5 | CASSPPKGAHEQYF | TGTGCCAGCAGTCCTCCGAAGGGAGCCCACGAGCAGTACTTC
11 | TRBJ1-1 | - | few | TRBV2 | CASRVNTEAFF | TGTGCCAGCAGGGTAAACACTGAAGCTTTCTTT